This T cell receptor beta chain was recorded in a study of neoadjuvant anti-PD-1 for oral cavity cancer. Whole-study findings and limits: Post-nivolumab, blood T cell clonality was significantly elevated in non-responders.

With respect to this clone: The antigen remains undetermined.

Documented time point: after neoadjuvant nivolumab, at surgical resection. The patients had HPV-negative, locally advanced oral cavity squamous cell carcinoma. Method: immunoSEQ multiplex PCR; TCRdb's copy keeps in-frame clones and lacks some. Of 14,000 or so clones in the sample, roughly 74% were seen once. This clonotype originated in a person aged 40-85 years with oral cavity squamous cell carcinoma. This sample comprised PBMCs, obtained after nivolumab (anti-PD-1) treatment.

The DNA of the CDR3 is TGTGCCAGCATTGACAGGGTCAATCAGCCCCAGCATTTT. Protein sequence: CASIDRVNQPQHF. The chain carries TRBV2 and TRBJ1-5; 7 bases are a match to TRBD1. The J segment lost 3 bases and the V segment lost 7 bases, leaving 3 bases of the junction unmatched. There are 13 residues in the CDR3. CDR1 and CDR2 (germline): SNHLY, FYNNEI. The whole variable domain, filled in from reference TRBV2 and TRBJ1-5, reads EPEVTQTPSHQVTQMGQEVILRCVPISNHLYFYWYRQILGQKVEFLVSFYNNEISEKSEIFDDQFSVERPDGSNFTLKIRSTKLEDSAMYFCASIDRVNQPQHFGDGTRLSIL.